The 24 T cell receptor beta chains reported below all come from one sample, sequenced in a study of regulatory T cells in long-lasting Graves disease. Time point indicated: newly diagnosed GD, antithyroid drugs for less than 3 months. Preparation of the TCR library used RNA extracted from PBMCs. The TCR beta library used iRepertoire HTBI primers with Arm-PCR amplification of CDR3. TCRdb analysed the multiplex PCR reads with MiXCR anew, one entry per CDR3 protein. The table lists hundreds of thousands of distinct CDR3 sequences, roughly 15% of them singletons. Another study also made use of these data, one on T cells in Graves' hyperthyroidism and ophthalmopathy.

Sequenced material: peripheral blood mononuclear cells (PBMCs), taken at new diagnosis, from a patient treated with antithyroid drugs. All receptors derive from a woman in her twenties or thirties with Graves disease.

The V and J genes are TRBV19 and TRBJ2-7; 8 bases map to TRBD2. This CDR3 is built from 14 residues. V dropped 7 bases and J dropped 2; count of bases not matched to a gene: 7. Germline V gene lookup returns CDR1 LNHDA and CDR2 SQIVND (reference sequence). CDR3 region: CASKGSGRAYEQYF. The CDR3 DNA reads as TGTGCCAGTAAAGGCTCCGGGAGGGCCTACGAGCAGTACTTC.

This rearrangement joins TRBV27 to TRBJ1-4; the match to TRBD1 covers 7 bases. CDR1 is MNHEY and CDR2 is SMNVEV in the germline V gene (reference sequence). V lost 5 bases to trimming and J lost 8 bases; unmatched junction nucleotides: 11. The CDR3 is 15 residues long. CDR3 in amino acids: CASSVNRGVGEKLFF. The CDR3 DNA is TGTGCCAGCAGTGTTAACAGGGGAGTAGGCGAAAAACTGTTTTTT.

This clonotype came up many times. The chain links TRBV7-2 to TRBJ2-2, with 10 bases fitting TRBD2. The CDR3 runs 16 residues. Trimming at V came to 4 bases and at J to 2 bases, leaving 4 bases not matched to a gene. Germline V lookup: CDR1 SGHTA, CDR2 FQGNSA. Here the CDR3 reads CASSSVAGGNTGELFF. DNA for the CDR3: TGTGCCAGCAGCTCTGTAGCGGGAGGTAACACCGGGGAGCTGTTTTTT. Using reference TRBV7-2 and TRBJ2-2 for the parts outside the CDR3, the full variable domain is GAGVSQSPSNKVTEKGKDVELRCDPISGHTALYWYRQSLGQGLEFLIYFQGNSAPDKSGLPSDRFSAERTGGSVSTLTIQRTQQEDSAVYLCASSSVAGGNTGELFFGEGSRLTVL.

This clonotype was seen repeatedly, ten times or more. The chain uses TRBV27 and TRBJ2-7; 9 bases are a match to TRBD1. The V and J ends lost 6 bases and 3 bases, in that order; junction bases with no gene match: 6. The CDR3 covers 14 residues. Germline loops: CDR1 MNHEY, CDR2 SMNVEV (reference sequence). The CDR3 spells CASSFGTGSYEQYF. In nucleotides, the CDR3 is TGTGCCAGCAGCTTCGGGACAGGGAGCTACGAGCAGTACTTC.

This clonotype has ten or more counts. The chain is built from TRBV7-9 and TRBJ2-2; 9 bases fit TRBD1. Trimming removed 5 bases from V and 3 bases from J; junction bases left unmatched: 16. Germline-derived CDR1 and CDR2 are SEHNR and FQNEAQ (reference sequence). The CDR3 spans 19 residues. The CDR3 loop reads CASSDPIPGTGPDTGELFF. CDR3 in DNA: TGTGCCAGCAGCGACCCGATCCCGGGGACAGGGCCGGACACCGGGGAGCTGTTTTTT.

The chain links TRBV7-9 to TRBJ2-7; TRBD1 agrees at 8 bases. The length of the CDR3 is 18 residues. Trimming at V came to 5 bases and at J to 5 bases, leaving 20 bases not matched to a gene. Germline-derived CDR1 and CDR2 are SEHNR and FQNEAQ (reference sequence). Written as DNA, the CDR3 is TGTGCCAGCAGCCCAAAAGCGTACAGTTGGCAGGGGGCTAACGAGCAGTACTTC. This codes for CASSPKAYSWQGANEQYF.

This clonotype occurred many times. This chain's CDR3 is CASSVLSGVTDTQYF. Written as DNA, the CDR3 is TGTGCCAGCAGTGTATTGAGCGGGGTCACAGATACGCAGTATTTT. V gene TRBV6-1 combines with J gene TRBJ2-3; 7 nucleotides agree with TRBD2. This CDR3 is built from 15 residues. Germline CDR1 and CDR2: MNHNS and SASEGT. The V gene end was trimmed by 4 bases and the J gene end by 2 bases; junction bases not matched to a gene: 6.

The count of this clonotype is one. The rearrangement links TRBV19 to TRBJ2-3; TRBD2 agrees at 12 bases. CDR3 length equals 16 residues. Germline values: CDR1 LNHDA, CDR2 SQIVND (reference sequence). The V gene end was trimmed by 5 bases and the J gene end by 6 bases; junction bases not matched to a gene: 9. CDR3 DNA: TGTGCCAGTAGTGCCAGGCTAGCGGGAGGGCCCGATACGCAGTATTTT. It yields the protein CASSARLAGGPDTQYF. The full variable domain, completed using reference TRBV19 and TRBJ2-3, is DGGITQSPKYLFRKEGQNVTLSCEQNLNHDAMYWYRQDPGQGLRLIYYSQIVNDFQKGDIAEGYSVSREKKESFPLTVTSAQKNPTAFYLCASSARLAGGPDTQYFGPGTRLTVL.

The rearrangement joins TRBV6-1 to TRBJ1-4; D unresolved. The V end lost 7 bases, the J end lost 7 bases, and 19 bases lay between the germline ends. The CDR3 contains 15 residues. Germline V CDR1 and CDR2: MNHNS, SASEGT. CDR3 in DNA: TGTGCCAGCAATCCCACCCGCCGGGTTTCTGAAAAACTGTTTTTT. This codes for CASNPTRRVSEKLFF.

This clonotype was counted between two and nine times. This sequence joins TRBV27 and TRBJ2-7; 8 bases line up with TRBD1. Per the germline V gene, CDR1 is MNHEY and CDR2 is SMNVEV (reference sequence). This CDR3 has 16 amino acids. V lost 4 bases to trimming and J lost 0 bases; unmatched junction nucleotides: 8. The CDR3: CASSSFGTGYSYEQYF. In nucleotides, the CDR3 is TGTGCCAGCAGTTCTTTTGGGACAGGTTACTCCTACGAGCAGTACTTC.

Regarding this clonotype: A much larger clone is a single base away; this may be a read error. The rearrangement joins TRBV6-1 to TRBJ2-7; D could derive from TRBD1 or TRBD2 (5 bases each). Germline loops: CDR1 MNHNS, CDR2 SASEGT. This CDR3 spans 15 amino acids. The ends were cut back, 1 base at V and 2 bases at J, with 12 bases in the middle. The CDR3 DNA is TGTGCCAGCAGTGAAGTTGGGGACGCGGCCTACGAGCAGTACTTC. It encodes CASSEVGDAAYEQYF.

This clonotype was counted ten times or more. The chain employs TRBV6-5 and TRBJ1-3; no clear D gene. The V end lost 0 bases, the J end lost 0 bases, and 6 bases lay between the germline ends. The CDR3 contains 15 residues. In germline, CDR1 is MNHEY, CDR2 SVGAGI. For the CDR3, the DNA is TGTGCCAGCAGTTACTCGAGAAGCTCTGGAAACACCATATATTTT. Residues: CASSYSRSSGNTIYF.

To note about this clonotype: A read error is possible here, since a much larger clone lies one base away. The conserved phenylalanine or tryptophan normally closing the CDR3 is absent here, so this likely arose from a read error. The V and J genes are TRBV20-1 and TRBJ1-4, with TRBD1 matching 10 bases. Germline assignment: CDR1 DFQATT and CDR2 SNEGSKA (reference sequence). This CDR3 contains 15 residues. J lost 9 bases, V lost 5 bases, and 12 bases had no gene match. This chain's CDR3 is CSAAETGGAVKKLFL. CDR3 in DNA: TGCAGTGCTGCTGAGACAGGGGGCGCCGTGAAAAAACTGTTTCTT.

This clonotype was counted a few times. V gene TRBV6-2 or TRBV6-3 combines with J gene TRBJ2-5; the match to TRBD2 covers 10 bases. Germline V gene data show CDR1 as MNHEY and CDR2 as SVGEGT. The CDR3 has 17 residues. Trimming cost V 6 bases and J 5 bases; bases outside gene matches: 15. The CDR3: CASRRKGLAGVRETQYF. CDR3 in DNA: TGTGCCAGCAGGAGGAAGGGGCTAGCGGGAGTACGGGAGACCCAGTACTTC.

There are many counts of this clonotype. The V gene is TRBV5-6, the J gene TRBJ1-1, with D unresolved. CDR3 size: 13 residues. Trimming pared 7 bases from V and 0 bases from J, leaving 10 bases between. Germline V gene lookup returns CDR1 SGHDT and CDR2 YYEEEE. The CDR3 nucleotides read TGTGCCAGCGATTCAGCACTGAACACTGAAGCTTTCTTT. Amino acids: CASDSALNTEAFF.

This clonotype was detected ten times or more. This chain uses TRBV18 with TRBJ1-1; D uncertain. This CDR3 region has 12 residues. Trimming pared 8 bases from V and 1 base from J, leaving 8 bases between. Germline CDR1 KGHSH, CDR2 LQKENI. In nucleotides, the CDR3 is TGTGCCAGCAGCCGTCGGAACACTGAAGCTTTCTTT. This sequence encodes CASSRRNTEAFF.

Turning to this clonotype: A much larger clone lies a single base off, so this may be a read error. The chain carries TRBV18 and TRBJ1-1; D gene ambiguous. From germline, CDR1 is KGHSH and CDR2 LQKENI. This CDR3 spans 12 amino acids. The CDR3 DNA is TGTGCCGGCTCACTGAGAGGGCCTGAAGCTTTCTTT. Protein sequence: CAGSLRGPEAFF.

This chain uses TRBV20-1 with TRBJ2-1; 12 bases align to TRBD2. The J call may be in error: the DNA end matches TRBJ2-5 better. The CDR3 totals 20 residues. Germline loops: CDR1 DFQATT, CDR2 SNEGSKA (reference sequence). The chain's CDR3 is CSARDLRLAGVSGLEETQYF. In DNA, the CDR3 is TGCAGTGCTAGAGATTTAAGACTAGCGGGAGTGTCGGGTTTGGAAGAGACCCAGTACTTC.

The chain uses TRBV14 and TRBJ2-1; D might be TRBD2 (6 bases). Germline V gives CDR1 SGHDN, CDR2 FVKESK. Trimming cost V 0 bases and J 4 bases, with 13 bases left between them. The CDR3 runs to 16 residues. The CDR3 sequence is CASSQERVAAYNEQFF. In DNA form, the CDR3 reads TGTGCCAGCAGCCAAGAGAGGGTAGCGGCATACAATGAGCAGTTCTTC.

The chain has TRBV5-1 and TRBJ1-5; D remains unclear. This CDR3 has 15 amino acids. V was clipped by 2 bases and J by 2 bases, with 11 bases between them. The germline gives CDR1 SGHRS, CDR2 YFSETQ. CDR3 residues: CASSLSGVGNQPQHF. The CDR3 DNA sequence: TGCGCCAGCAGCTTATCCGGGGTGGGCAATCAGCCCCAGCATTTT.

The V and J genes are TRBV3-1 and TRBJ2-1; D uncertain. Trimming took 2 bases from V and 12 from J, leaving 11 bases between them. The CDR3 is 12 residues long. CDR1 is LGHDT and CDR2 is YNNKEL in the germline V gene (reference sequence). Here the CDR3 reads CASSQSIIGQFF. The CDR3 DNA follows: TGTGCCAGCAGCCAATCGATCATCGGGCAGTTCTTC.

This clonotype was counted ten times or more. The chain carries TRBV7-2 and TRBJ2-5; D may be TRBD2 (5 bases). Between the trimmed V and J ends, which lost 5 bases and 7 bases, there was a span of 17 bases. In germline, CDR1 is SGHTA, CDR2 FQGNSA. The CDR3 has 14 amino acids. CDR3 nucleotide sequence: TGTGCCAGCAGCCCATCAGAGGCCCGGGGGACCCAGTACTTC. It specifies CASSPSEARGTQYF.

The J gene is TRBJ1-4, the V gene TRBV3-1; D unclear. There are 14 residues in the CDR3. Trimming cost V 4 bases and J 5 bases, with 11 bases left between them. Germline V lookup: CDR1 LGHDT, CDR2 YNNKEL (reference sequence). DNA for the CDR3: TGTGCCAGCAGCCCGGACTGGACCAATGAAAAACTGTTTTTT. Amino acid sequence: CASSPDWTNEKLFF.

The rearrangement uses TRBV9 and TRBJ2-7; 11 bases align to TRBD1. Per the germline V gene, CDR1 is SGDLS and CDR2 is YYNGEE. V lost 3 bases and J lost 8; bases outside the gene matches: 10. There are 15 residues in the CDR3. The CDR3 is CASSASGQGATKQYF. The CDR3 region has the DNA TGTGCCAGCAGCGCATCCGGACAGGGGGCTACCAAGCAGTACTTC.